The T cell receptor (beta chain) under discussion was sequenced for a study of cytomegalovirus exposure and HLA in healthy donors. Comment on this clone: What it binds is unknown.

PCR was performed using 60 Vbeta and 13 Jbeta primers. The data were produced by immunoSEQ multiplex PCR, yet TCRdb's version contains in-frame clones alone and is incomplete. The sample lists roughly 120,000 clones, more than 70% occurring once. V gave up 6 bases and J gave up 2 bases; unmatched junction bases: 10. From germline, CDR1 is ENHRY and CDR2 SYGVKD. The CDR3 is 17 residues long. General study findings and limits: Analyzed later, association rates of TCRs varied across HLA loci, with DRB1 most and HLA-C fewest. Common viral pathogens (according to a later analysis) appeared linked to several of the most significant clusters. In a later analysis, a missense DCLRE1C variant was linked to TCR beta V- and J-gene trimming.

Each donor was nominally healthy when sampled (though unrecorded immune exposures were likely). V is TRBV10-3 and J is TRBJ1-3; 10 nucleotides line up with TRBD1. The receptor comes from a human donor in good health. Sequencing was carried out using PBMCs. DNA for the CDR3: TGTGCCATCAGGGGCTCCACCGGGACAGGGGCTGGAAACACCATATATTTT. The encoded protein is CAIRGSTGTGAGNTIYF.